The entry below describes one T cell receptor (beta chain). The participants were between about 18 and 90 years old and came from 24 US areas. The study assigned cohorts using participant-reported clinical history. This record comes from a study of blood T cell repertoires in COVID-19. Turning to the study itself: Acute and convalescent COVID-19 specimens originated in the United States, Italy and Spain.

How the authors handled the data: The assay estimated nucleated cells by amplifying reference gene primers. TCRdb's table, derived via immunoSEQ multiplex PCR, lists solely in-frame clones and lacks some. The V and J calls and clone size are taken from that table; D and trimming were inferred from the DNA. This table holds roughly 260,000 clones, 91% found once. The sequence came from a human donor in a cohort exposed to, infected with or recovered from COVID-19 (not recorded which). The donor label of this sample is uncertain. Material: PBMCs or T cells enriched from blood (not recorded which).

The CDR3, as DNA: TGTGCCTGGAGTGCGGGGGGGCCTGCAGATACGCAGTATTTT. Protein sequence: CAWSAGGPADTQYF. This chain uses TRBV30 with TRBJ2-3; the match to TRBD2 covers 8 bases. Looked up from germline, CDR1 is GTSNPN and CDR2 is SVGIG (reference sequence). The CDR3 length is 14 residues. J gave up 4 bases and V 1 base, and 4 bases lay outside the gene matches.